A selection of T cell receptor beta chains follows, all from one sample in a study of shared clonotypes between healthy human individuals. Measured with immunoSEQ multiplex PCR; TCRdb has only the in-frame clones, and not every one. The data hold around 2,000,000 clones, with just over 90% observed a single time. Sequenced sample: naive CD8+ T cells from PBMCs. These receptors were obtained from a man younger than 35 in good health. Some clones in this sample may be carry-over from other donors' samples. The conserved cysteine and the conserved F or W are not part of the CDR3 here.

V gene	J gene	CDR3 protein
TRBV6-5	TRBJ2-7	ASSYPGYEQY
TRBV7-9	TRBJ2-5	ASSSRLEAQETQY
TRBV5-5	TRBJ2-7	ASSLDSGTAVHEQY
TRBV27	TRBJ2-4	ASSFHLAKNIQY
TRBV7-8	TRBJ2-1	ASSQRTSGIRNEQF
TRBV28	TRBJ2-6	ASSTYREASGANVLT
TRBV5-1	TRBJ1-1	ASSFLRGGDTEAF
TRBV6-6	TRBJ1-1	ASSRAGVRDTEAF
TRBV30	TRBJ1-2	AWYQGLDYGYT
TRBV28	TRBJ1-1	ASSLKGTGGHRGGAF
TRBV29-1	TRBJ2-5	SVDLGQSQETQY
TRBV5-1	TRBJ2-2	ASRGGLSVSFRSNTGELF
TRBV19	TRBJ2-3	ASSIWQGSTDTQY
TRBV19	TRBJ2-4	ASRGHIGIQY
TRBV11-2	TRBJ1-1	ASSPGGDRDEAF